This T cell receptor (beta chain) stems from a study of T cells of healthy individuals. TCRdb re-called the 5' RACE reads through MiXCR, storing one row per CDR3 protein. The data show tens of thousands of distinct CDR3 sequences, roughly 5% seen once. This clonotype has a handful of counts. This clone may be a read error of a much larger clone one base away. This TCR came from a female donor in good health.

The CDR3 DNA sequence: TGCAGTGCTAGGGACCCCAGGGATCGGCAGCCCCAGAATTTT. Translating it yields CSARDPRDRQPQNF. The J gene is TRBJ1-5, the V gene TRBV20-1; D might be TRBD1 (5 bases). The CDR3 extends over 14 amino acids. Germline-derived CDR1 and CDR2 are DFQATT and SNEGSKA (reference sequence).